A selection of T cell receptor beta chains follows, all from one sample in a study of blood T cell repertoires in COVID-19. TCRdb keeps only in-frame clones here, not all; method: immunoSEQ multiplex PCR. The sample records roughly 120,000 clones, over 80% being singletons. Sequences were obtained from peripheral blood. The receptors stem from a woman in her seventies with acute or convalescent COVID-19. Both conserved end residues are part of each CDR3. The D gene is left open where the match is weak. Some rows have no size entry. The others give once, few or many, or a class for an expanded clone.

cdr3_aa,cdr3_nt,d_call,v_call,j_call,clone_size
CASSQSRDYGYTF,TGCGCCAGCAGCCAGTCCCGGGACTATGGCTACACCTTC,NA,TRBV4-1,TRBJ1-2,NA
CASSVTGSSGNTIYF,TGTGCCAGCAGCGTCACAGGGAGCTCTGGAAACACCATATATTTT,NA,TRBV9,TRBJ1-3,NA
CASSVGNSGANYGYTF,TGCGCCAGCAGCGTAGGAAACAGCGGGGCGAACTATGGCTACACCTTC,NA,TRBV5-1,TRBJ1-2,once
CASSQETPAGGLAPLHF,TGTGCCAGCAGCCAAGAAACCCCCGCGGGAGGCTTGGCGCCCCTCCACTTT,NA,TRBV3-1/TRBV3-2,TRBJ1-6,once
CASSKPRGNQPQHF,TGTGCCAGCAGCAAACCCAGGGGTAATCAGCCCCAGCATTTT,NA,TRBV21-1,TRBJ1-5,NA
CASSQDRASGANVLTF,TGCGCCAGCAGCCAGGACAGGGCTTCTGGGGCCAACGTCCTGACTTTC,TRBD1,TRBV5-1,TRBJ2-6,NA
CASRPGTGNTEAFF,TGTGCCAGCAGACCCGGGACAGGGAACACTGAAGCTTTCTTT,TRBD1,TRBV7-8,TRBJ1-1,NA
CASQGGQGGAETQYF,TGTGCCAGTCAGGGGGGACAGGGGGGCGCAGAGACCCAGTACTTC,TRBD1,TRBV6-5,TRBJ2-5,NA
CASTTAEGAGNTIYF,TGTGCCAGTACCACCGCGGAAGGGGCTGGAAACACCATATATTTT,NA,TRBV19,TRBJ1-3,NA
CASSPQGLQGETQYF,TGCGCCAGCAGTCCTCAGGGTCTCCAAGGGGAGACCCAGTACTTC,NA,TRBV5-1,TRBJ2-5,NA
CASSQGQGATGNTIYF,TGTGCCAGCAGCCAAGGACAGGGGGCTACTGGAAACACCATATATTTT,TRBD1,TRBV3-1/TRBV3-2,TRBJ1-3,once
CASRKGTGHYEQYF,TGTGCCAGTAGGAAAGGGACAGGGCATTACGAGCAGTACTTC,TRBD1,TRBV19,TRBJ2-7,few
CASSARVSGELFF,TGTGCCAGCAGCGCGAGGGTTTCCGGGGAGCTGTTTTTT,NA,TRBV5-6,TRBJ2-2,NA
CASSAVSGGARDEQYF,TGTGCCAGCAGTGCGGTTAGCGGGGGGGCTCGCGACGAGCAGTACTTC,TRBD2,TRBV6-1,TRBJ2-7,NA
CASSLTSGHNEQFF,TGTGCCAGCAGCTTAACCTCAGGGCACAATGAGCAGTTCTTC,NA,TRBV9,TRBJ2-1,NA
CASSDPGQGNDGYTF,TGTGCCAGTAGTGACCCGGGACAGGGTAATGATGGCTACACCTTC,TRBD1,TRBV19,TRBJ1-2,NA
CASSHRGFNYGYTF,TGTGCCAGCAGTCACAGGGGGTTTAACTATGGCTACACCTTC,TRBD1,TRBV2,TRBJ1-2,NA
CASSVQRTGGTDTQYF,TGTGCCAGCAGCGTGCAGAGAACGGGGGGAACAGATACGCAGTATTTT,TRBD2,TRBV9,TRBJ2-3,NA
CASSHDRGTEAFF,TGTGCCAGTAGTCACGACAGGGGCACTGAAGCTTTCTTT,TRBD1,TRBV19,TRBJ1-1,once
CASRWDLRTEAFF,TGCGCCAGCAGATGGGACTTGCGGACTGAAGCTTTCTTT,NA,TRBV5-1,TRBJ1-1,few
CASSKAHIPTSGGLTNTGELFF,TGTGCCAGCAGCAAAGCTCATATCCCTACTAGCGGGGGGCTAACGAACACCGGGGAGCTGTTTTTT,NA,TRBV21-1,TRBJ2-2,NA
CASSQTSGGHNEQFF,TGTGCCAGCAGCCAAACTAGCGGGGGACACAATGAGCAGTTCTTC,TRBD2,TRBV6-5,TRBJ2-1,NA
CASSLIGTRGYTF,TGTGCCAGCAGTTTAATCGGGACTCGGGGCTACACCTTC,NA,TRBV28,TRBJ1-2,few
CASSLAVTGTHGYTF,TGTGCCAGCAGCTTGGCCGTGACAGGGACTCACGGCTACACCTTC,TRBD1,TRBV5-6,TRBJ1-2,NA
CASSLSQGNTGELFF,TGCGCCAGCAGCTTGTCCCAGGGAAACACCGGGGAGCTGTTTTTT,NA,TRBV5-1,TRBJ2-2,NA
CASRAGGMGLNEKLFF,TGTGCCAGCAGGGCGGGAGGAATGGGGTTGAATGAAAAACTGTTTTTT,NA,TRBV2,TRBJ1-4,NA
CASSPRDSSAEAFF,TGTGCCAGCTCACCACGGGACTCTTCTGCTGAAGCTTTCTTT,NA,TRBV18,TRBJ1-1,NA
CAWSLRRGSNGELFF,TGTGCCTGGAGCTTACGGAGGGGTTCGAACGGGGAGCTGTTTTTT,NA,TRBV30,TRBJ2-2,NA
CSAALRLSVPYEQYF,TGCAGCGCTGCCTTGAGACTCTCCGTTCCCTACGAGCAGTACTTC,NA,TRBV29-1,TRBJ2-7,once
CASSATGGQGTLGNQPQHF,TGTGCCAGCTCCGCCACCGGGGGACAGGGGACCCTGGGCAATCAGCCCCAGCATTTT,TRBD1,TRBV18,TRBJ1-5,NA
CASSEQRGIQETQYF,TGTGCCAGCAGTGAACAGCGGGGGATCCAAGAGACCCAGTACTTC,TRBD2,TRBV2,TRBJ2-5,NA
CAWQTRRYGYTF,TGTGCCTGGCAGACACGCCGCTATGGCTACACCTTC,NA,TRBV30,TRBJ1-2,NA
CASSQVSGSGVNQPQHF,TGCGCCAGCAGCCAAGTGTCAGGGTCGGGGGTGAATCAGCCCCAGCATTTT,NA,TRBV4-1,TRBJ1-5,NA
CASSYSTGHLNTEAFF,TGTGCCAGCAGTTACTCGACGGGACACTTGAACACTGAAGCTTTCTTT,NA,TRBV6-6,TRBJ1-1,NA
CASSLGSTNYGYTF,TGTGCCAGCAGCTTGGGGAGCACTAACTATGGCTACACCTTC,NA,TRBV7-9,TRBJ1-2,NA
CASSSQGGNQPQHF,TGTGCCAGCAGCTCGCAGGGGGGCAATCAGCCCCAGCATTTT,TRBD1,TRBV11-2,TRBJ1-5,NA
CASSTRVGTEAFF,TGCGCCAGCAGCACCAGGGTGGGCACTGAAGCTTTCTTT,NA,TRBV5-1,TRBJ1-1,NA
CASSYLAAETQYF,TGTGCCAGCAGTTACCTAGCCGCGGAGACCCAGTACTTC,NA,TRBV6-2/TRBV6-3,TRBJ2-5,few
CASTGRAEETQYF,TGTGCCAGCACCGGACGAGCGGAAGAGACCCAGTACTTC,NA,TRBV7-3,TRBJ2-5,NA
CATQGGTANSPLHF,TGTGCCACCCAAGGCGGGACAGCCAATTCACCCCTCCACTTT,TRBD1,TRBV24-1,TRBJ1-6,once
CASSASGGNNEQFF,TGTGCCAGCTCGGCTAGCGGGGGAAACAATGAGCAGTTCTTC,TRBD2,TRBV18,TRBJ2-1,NA
CPPSRGGATEAFF,TGTCCCCCCAGCCGGGGGGGGGCTACTGAAGCTTTCTTT,NA,TRBV11-3,TRBJ1-1,NA
CASSRFLRQDNYGYTF,TGTGCCAGCAGTCGATTCCTTAGACAGGATAACTATGGCTACACCTTC,NA,TRBV28,TRBJ1-2,NA
CASSSSSASSYNEQFF,TGCGCCAGCAGCTCTTCTAGCGCAAGCTCCTACAATGAGCAGTTCTTC,NA,TRBV4-1,TRBJ2-1,NA
CASSLGQIYGYTF,TGTGCCAGCAGCTTAGGTCAGATCTATGGCTACACCTTC,NA,TRBV7-9,TRBJ1-2,NA
CASSLQANYGYTF,TGTGCCAGCAGCTTACAGGCTAACTATGGCTACACCTTC,NA,TRBV7-6,TRBJ1-2,NA
CASKDRGESRYTGELFF,TGCGCCAGCAAGGACAGGGGTGAGAGTAGGTACACCGGGGAGCTGTTTTTT,TRBD1,TRBV10-1,TRBJ2-2,NA
CASSWGGASSNQPQHF,TGTGCCAGCAGCTGGGGGGGGGCCAGTAGCAATCAGCCCCAGCATTTT,NA,TRBV7-8,TRBJ1-5,few
CASSQDGGAAGNTIYF,TGTGCCAGCAGCCAAGATGGGGGGGCGGCTGGAAACACCATATATTTT,NA,TRBV4-2,TRBJ1-3,NA
CASSPTGGHGYTF,TGTGCCAGCAGCCCGACAGGGGGCCATGGCTACACCTTC,TRBD1,TRBV3-1/TRBV3-2,TRBJ1-2,few
CASSPPTGTERETQYF,TGTGCCAGCAGTCCCCCGACAGGGACGGAGAGGGAGACCCAGTACTTC,TRBD1,TRBV28,TRBJ2-5,NA
CASRRQTTGELFF,TGTGCCAGCAGGCGGCAGACCACCGGGGAGCTGTTTTTT,NA,TRBV28,TRBJ2-2,few
CASSSYGTGGNQPQHF,TGTGCCAGCAGCTCGTACGGGACAGGGGGCAATCAGCCCCAGCATTTT,TRBD1,TRBV5-6,TRBJ1-5,NA